Sequencing of this T cell receptor beta chain was carried out in a study of Ad26.COV2.S vaccination and SARS-CoV-2 variants. Findings and limits, study-wide: Spike-specific TCR breadth was greater after Ad26.COV2.S than placebo. People who got the vaccine or the placebo had similar non-spike TCR breadth. Spike-specific responses of CD8+ and CD4+ T cells were reported to display substantial breadth after vaccination.

Produced via immunoSEQ multiplex PCR; TCRdb's table is partial and in-frame only. The top ten hold roughly 2% of the sample, which has fewer than 400,000 clones, around four fifths seen once. This CDR3 is built from 14 residues. With 4 bases clipped from V and 4 bases from J, the junction kept 4 bases outside the gene matches. Germline CDR1 and CDR2: MGHRA and YSYEKL. This sample's treatment: some 20 received Ad26.COV2.S at low or high dose, single or two shots; a few received placebo; per-sample allocation not given. Collection of the samples took place on day 63 after the first injection of vaccine or placebo. In regard to this clone: Its antigen is as yet unknown.

The chain recombines TRBV4-1 with TRBJ2-3, with TRBD1 matching over 8 bases. The sequenced sample was peripheral blood, obtained in a trial of Ad26.COV2.S vaccine versus placebo. The sequence came from a person aged 18-60 years who received the Ad26.COV2.S COVID-19 vaccine or a placebo. The CDR3 spells CASSLQGESDTQYF. Written as DNA, the CDR3 is TGCGCCAGCAGCCTACAGGGGGAATCAGATACGCAGTATTTT.